The 22 T cell receptor beta chains below were found in one sample sequenced in a study of cytomegalovirus exposure and HLA in healthy donors. A multiplex PCR was run with 60 Vbeta primers and 13 Jbeta primers. Generated by immunoSEQ multiplex PCR, the TCRdb table keeps only in-frame clones and is missing some. The sample gives under 200,000 clones, 70% to 80% of which show up once; approximately 0.7% is in the top ten. The sequenced sample consisted of PBMCs. All receptors derive from a woman between 40 and 55 years old in good health and CMV-seronegative.

This clone was counted between two and nine times. The rearrangement links TRBV2 to TRBJ1-1; a possible D gene is TRBD1 (6 bases). The V and J ends lost 11 bases and 4 bases respectively, with 11 bases between them. CDR1 is SNHLY and CDR2 is FYNNEI in the germline V gene. The CDR3 extends over 11 amino acids. The CDR3 here is CAGGGVTEAFF. The CDR3 DNA sequence: TGTGCCGGAGGGGGGGTCACTGAAGCTTTCTTT.

The V and J genes are TRBV7-9 and TRBJ2-3; D may be TRBD2 (5 bases). The CDR3 runs 12 residues. V lost 7 bases and J lost 3, with 8 bases in between. Germline CDR1 SEHNR, CDR2 FQNEAQ (reference sequence). The CDR3 sequence: CASKLVTDTQYF. For the CDR3, the DNA is TGTGCCAGCAAACTAGTTACAGATACGCAGTATTTT.

The J gene is TRBJ2-1, the V gene TRBV28; 8 bases line up with TRBD2. The V gene's germline CDR1 is MDHEN and CDR2 SYDVKM. The CDR3 has 12 residues. V was clipped by 1 base and J by 14 bases; unmatched bases: 4. The CDR3 DNA reads as TGTGCCAGCAGTTTATCGGGACTAGAGGAGTTCTTC. This encodes CASSLSGLEEFF.

This clone was picked up a small number of times. CDR3 in DNA: TGTGCCAGCAGGCTTACAGGGGGCGCGGCCACTGAAGCTTTCTTT. Translating it yields CASRLTGGAATEAFF. V gene TRBV6-6 combines with J gene TRBJ1-1; 9 positions match TRBD1. Germline V gene sequence: CDR1 MNHNY, CDR2 SVGAGI (reference sequence). V lost 6 bases, J lost 4 bases, and 9 bases stayed unmatched. The CDR3 has 15 amino acids.

This sequence joins TRBV6-5 and TRBJ2-7; a possible D gene is TRBD1 (5 bases). This CDR3 spans 12 amino acids. V dropped 6 bases and J dropped 3 bases, with 9 bases sitting between them. Looked up from germline, CDR1 is MNHEY and CDR2 is SVGAGI. The DNA for the CDR3 is TGTGCCAGCAGCCCTACAGGCTACGAGCAGTACTTC. Translating gives CASSPTGYEQYF.

V is TRBV21-1 and J is TRBJ1-5; the D call in the table, TRBD1, was not verified against the DNA. TRBV21-1 is a known pseudogene. The CDR3 extends over 17 amino acids. The CDR3 DNA reads as TGTGCCAGCAGCTACCAGGGGGGTCCCCCTTCTAGTCAGCCCCAGCATTTT. The encoded protein is CASSYQGGPPSSQPQHF.

The chain combines TRBV29-1 with TRBJ2-3, with 11 bases identical to TRBD2. This CDR3 is built from 18 residues. Losses at the gene ends were 1 base for V and 0 bases for J; bases not matched to a gene: 9. Germline CDR1 and CDR2: SQVTM and ANQGSEA. The CDR3 loop is CSVEGGTSGYGSTDTQYF. In DNA form, the CDR3 reads TGCAGCGTTGAAGGGGGGACTAGCGGTTATGGTAGCACAGATACGCAGTATTTT.

This clone was recorded only once. The chain recombines TRBV4-3 with TRBJ1-2, with D uncertain. Germline loops: CDR1 LGHNA, CDR2 YSLEER. V lost 0 bases to trimming and J lost 0 bases, with 8 bases between them. This CDR3 spans 15 amino acids. CDR3 region: CASSQDMVANYGYTF. CDR3 DNA sequence: TGCGCCAGCAGCCAAGATATGGTAGCTAACTATGGCTACACCTTC.

The J gene is TRBJ2-1, the V gene TRBV27, with D tentatively TRBD1 (5 bases). Germline values: CDR1 MNHEY, CDR2 SMNVEV (reference sequence). The CDR3 runs 12 residues. Deletions cut 9 bases from V and 10 bases from J, with 16 bases between. The CDR3 is CASALGDREQFF. Here the CDR3 DNA reads TGTGCCAGTGCGCTAGGGGATAGGGAGCAGTTCTTC.

This rearrangement joins TRBV27 to TRBJ2-3; a possible D gene is TRBD1 (6 bases). V was trimmed by 6 bases and J by 6 bases, leaving 10 bases between them. The CDR3 runs 12 residues. Germline assignment: CDR1 MNHEY and CDR2 SMNVEV (reference sequence). CDR3 sequence: CASSLRGDTQYF. Written as DNA, the CDR3 is TGTGCCAGCAGCCTCAGGGGCGATACGCAGTATTTT.

This clone has just a few counts. The chain uses TRBV6-5 and TRBJ1-6; D possibly corresponds to TRBD1 (5 bases). Looked up from germline, CDR1 is MNHEY and CDR2 is SVGAGI. V dropped 8 bases and J dropped 7 bases, with 12 bases sitting between them. This CDR3 spans 13 amino acids. The CDR3, as DNA: TGTGCCAGCTCCCCGGAGGGGAATTCACCCCTCCACTTT. It is translated as CASSPEGNSPLHF.

The rearrangement joins TRBV30 to TRBJ1-2; D is unresolved. Trimming took 3 bases from V and 6 from J, leaving 17 bases between them. Germline V gene sequence: CDR1 GTSNPN, CDR2 SVGIG (reference sequence). The CDR3 extends over 14 amino acids. Here the CDR3 reads CAWSSLPTANGYTF. CDR3 bases: TGTGCCTGGAGCTCCTTACCTACTGCGAATGGCTACACCTTC.

The chain employs TRBV18 and TRBJ2-5; TRBD2 agrees at 9 bases. CDR3 length: 14 amino acids. Germline CDR1 is KGHSH and CDR2 is LQKENI. V lost 3 bases to trimming and J lost 6 bases; unmatched junction nucleotides: 5. The CDR3 sequence: CASSPPGLAKTQYF. CDR3 DNA sequence: TGTGCCAGCTCACCCCCGGGACTAGCTAAGACCCAGTACTTC.

The chain carries TRBV19 and TRBJ1-2; the match to TRBD1 covers 7 bases. Germline CDR1 is LNHDA and CDR2 is SQIVND (reference sequence). The CDR3 has 15 amino acids. J lost 0 bases, V lost 9 bases, and 10 bases had no gene match. The CDR3 loop is CASSDTGASNYGYTF. CDR3 nucleotide sequence: TGTGCCAGCTCAGATACAGGGGCCTCTAACTATGGCTACACCTTC.

The chain joins TRBV4-2 to TRBJ2-2; D gene ambiguous. The CDR3 sequence is 16 residues long. Between the trimmed V and J ends, which lost 1 base and 3 bases, there was a span of 12 bases. Germline V gives CDR1 LGHNA, CDR2 YNFKEQ. The CDR3 here is CASSQVSRRDTGELFF. CDR3 in DNA: TGTGCCAGCAGCCAAGTCTCGCGGCGTGACACCGGGGAGCTGTTTTTT.

This rearrangement joins TRBV18 to TRBJ2-5, with 7 bases identical to TRBD2. V dropped 0 bases and J dropped 4; count of bases not matched to a gene: 2. CDR1 is KGHSH and CDR2 is LQKENI in the germline V gene. The length of the CDR3 is 14 residues. CDR3 nucleotides: TGTGCCAGCTCACCACCGGGAGGGTCAGAGACCCAGTACTTC. Translation gives CASSPPGGSETQYF.

The rearrangement links TRBV7-8 to TRBJ1-1, with a possible D match to TRBD1 (6 bases). CDR3 length: 13 amino acids. CDR1 and CDR2 (germline): SGHVS, FQNEAQ. Trimming cost V 1 base and J 4 bases, with 7 bases left between them. CDR3 sequence (DNA): TGTGCCAGCAGCTTAGACAGGGTCACTGAAGCTTTCTTT. It is translated as CASSLDRVTEAFF.

This chain uses TRBV10-1 with TRBJ1-1, with D unclear. The CDR3 has 12 residues. The V end lost 8 bases, the J end lost 6 bases, and 13 bases lay between the germline ends. Germline V gene data show CDR1 as WNHNN and CDR2 as SYGVQD (reference sequence). The CDR3 nucleotides read TGCGCCAGCGGCCCGGGGATCGCTGAAGCTTTCTTT. This translates into CASGPGIAEAFF.

This sequence joins TRBV19 and TRBJ1-1; 10 bases line up with TRBD1. The germline V gene encodes CDR1 LNHDA and CDR2 SQIVND (reference sequence). V gave up 4 bases and J gave up 7 bases; unmatched junction bases: 3. The CDR3 consists of 13 residues. CDR3 nucleotide sequence: TGTGCCAGTAGTACGACAGGGGGCCGTGAAGCTTTCTTT. Encoded protein: CASSTTGGREAFF.

The V gene is TRBV5-6, the J gene TRBJ1-5, with TRBD1 matching over 10 bases. Germline assignment: CDR1 SGHDT and CDR2 YYEEEE. V gave up 4 bases and J gave up 6 bases; unmatched junction bases: 4. The length of the CDR3 is 14 residues. The CDR3 DNA follows: TGTGCCAGCAGCCGACAGGGGGCTTTTCAGCCCCAGCATTTT. Its protein product is CASSRQGAFQPQHF.

This clone was detected only once. The chain uses TRBV19 and TRBJ2-1; D perhaps matches TRBD1 (5 bases). The V end was cut by 4 bases, the J end by 8 bases, with 18 bases between. CDR3 length: 15 residues. CDR1 is LNHDA, CDR2 SQIVND, per germline (reference sequence). The CDR3 DNA is TGTGCCAGTAGTAAGGACAAAGTCGGGTTCGATGAGCAGTTCTTC. This sequence encodes CASSKDKVGFDEQFF.

The chain carries TRBV28 and TRBJ2-7, with a weak D call TRBD2 (6 bases). The germline CDR1 and CDR2 sequences are MDHEN and SYDVKM. V was cut by 4 bases and J by 0 bases, with 13 bases left in between. This CDR3 spans 15 amino acids. The CDR3 sequence: CASSYPRGNSYEQYF. The CDR3 DNA reads as TGTGCCAGCAGTTATCCCCGGGGGAACTCCTACGAGCAGTACTTC. The variable domain in full, completed from reference TRBV28 and TRBJ2-7, reads DVKVTQSSRYLVKRTGEKVFLECVQDMDHENMFWYRQDPGLGLRLIYFSYDVKMKEKGDIPEGYSVSREKKERFSLILESASTNQTSMYLCASSYPRGNSYEQYFGPGTRLTVT.